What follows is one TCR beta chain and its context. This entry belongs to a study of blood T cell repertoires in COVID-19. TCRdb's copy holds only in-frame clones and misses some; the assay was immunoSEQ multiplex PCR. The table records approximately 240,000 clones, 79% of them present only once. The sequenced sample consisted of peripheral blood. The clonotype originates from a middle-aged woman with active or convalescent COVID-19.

CDR3 nucleotide sequence: TGTGCCATCAGTGAGGTTCCCCAGTGGTCTGGAAACACCATATATTTT. Translating gives CAISEVPQWSGNTIYF. The J gene is TRBJ1-3, the V gene TRBV10-3, with D unresolved. V was pared by 2 bases and J by 1 base, with 12 bases between. The CDR3 runs 16 residues. Germline loops: CDR1 ENHRY, CDR2 SYGVKD.